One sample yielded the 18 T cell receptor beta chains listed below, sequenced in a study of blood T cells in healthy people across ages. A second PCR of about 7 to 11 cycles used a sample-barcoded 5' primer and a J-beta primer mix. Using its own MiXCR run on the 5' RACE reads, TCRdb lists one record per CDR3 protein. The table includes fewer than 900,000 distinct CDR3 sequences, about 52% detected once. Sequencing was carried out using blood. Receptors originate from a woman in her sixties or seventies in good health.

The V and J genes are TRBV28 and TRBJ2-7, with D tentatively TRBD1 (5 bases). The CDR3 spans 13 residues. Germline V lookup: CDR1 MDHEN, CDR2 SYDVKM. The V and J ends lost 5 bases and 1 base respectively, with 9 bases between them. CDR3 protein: CASSAAGSYEQYF. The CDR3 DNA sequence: TGTGCCAGCAGTGCGGCAGGGTCCTACGAGCAGTACTTC. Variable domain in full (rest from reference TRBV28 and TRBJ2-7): DVKVTQSSRYLVKRTGEKVFLECVQDMDHENMFWYRQDPGLGLRLIYFSYDVKMKEKGDIPEGYSVSREKKERFSLILESASTNQTSMYLCASSAAGSYEQYFGPGTRLTVT.

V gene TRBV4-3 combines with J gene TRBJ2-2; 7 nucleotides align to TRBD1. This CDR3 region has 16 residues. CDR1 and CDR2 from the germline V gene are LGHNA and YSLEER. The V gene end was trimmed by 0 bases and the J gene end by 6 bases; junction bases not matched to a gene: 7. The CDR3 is CASSQDYGTAPGELFF. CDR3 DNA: TGCGCCAGCAGCCAAGATTACGGGACAGCACCCGGGGAGCTGTTTTTT.

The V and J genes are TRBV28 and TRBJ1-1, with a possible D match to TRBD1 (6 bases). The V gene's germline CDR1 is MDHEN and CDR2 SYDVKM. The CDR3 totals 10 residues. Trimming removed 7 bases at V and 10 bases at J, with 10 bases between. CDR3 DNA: TGTGCCAGCAAGGGGGATCGAGCTTTCTTT. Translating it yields CASKGDRAFF.

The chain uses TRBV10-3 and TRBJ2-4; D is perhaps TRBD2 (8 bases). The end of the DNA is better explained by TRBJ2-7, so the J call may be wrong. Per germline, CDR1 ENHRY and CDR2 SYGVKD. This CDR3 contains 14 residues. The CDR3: CAGSGTEDFYEQYF. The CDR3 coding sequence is TGTGCCGGTAGCGGGACAGAGGATTTTTACGAGCAGTACTTC.

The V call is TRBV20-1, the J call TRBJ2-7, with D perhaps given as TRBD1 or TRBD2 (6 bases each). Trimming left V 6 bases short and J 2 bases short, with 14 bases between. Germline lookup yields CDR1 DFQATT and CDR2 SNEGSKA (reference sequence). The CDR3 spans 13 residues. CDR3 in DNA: TGCAGTGCGGGGGGCGTCGCTGCCTACGAGCAGTACTTC. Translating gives CSAGGVAAYEQYF.

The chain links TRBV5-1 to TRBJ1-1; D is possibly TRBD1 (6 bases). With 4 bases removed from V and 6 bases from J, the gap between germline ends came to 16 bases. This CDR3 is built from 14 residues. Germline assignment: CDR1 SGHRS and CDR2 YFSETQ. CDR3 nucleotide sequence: TGCGCCAGCAGCAGGTGGGCCGGGGGCCCTGAAGCTTTCTTT. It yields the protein CASSRWAGGPEAFF.

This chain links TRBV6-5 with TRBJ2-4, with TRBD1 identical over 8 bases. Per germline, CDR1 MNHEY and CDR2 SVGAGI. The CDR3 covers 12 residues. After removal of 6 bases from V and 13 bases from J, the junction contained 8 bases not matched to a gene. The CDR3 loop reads CASRDRARVQYF. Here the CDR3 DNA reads TGTGCCAGCAGGGACAGGGCCCGGGTGCAGTACTTC.

CDR3 loop: CAISSRQGNQPQHF. DNA of the CDR3: TGTGCCATCAGTAGCAGACAGGGAAATCAGCCCCAGCATTTT. This chain joins TRBV10-3 and TRBJ1-5, with 7 bases that match TRBD1. The CDR3 contains 14 residues. The germline V gene encodes CDR1 ENHRY and CDR2 SYGVKD. The J segment lost 4 bases and the V segment lost 5 bases, leaving 5 bases of the junction unmatched.

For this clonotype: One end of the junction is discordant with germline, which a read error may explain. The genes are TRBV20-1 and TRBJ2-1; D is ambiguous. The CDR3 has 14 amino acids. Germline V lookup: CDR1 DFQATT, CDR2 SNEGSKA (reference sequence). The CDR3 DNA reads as TGCGGTGCTAGAGACCAGAGCTCCTACAATGAGCAGTTCTTC. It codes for CGARDQSSYNEQFF.

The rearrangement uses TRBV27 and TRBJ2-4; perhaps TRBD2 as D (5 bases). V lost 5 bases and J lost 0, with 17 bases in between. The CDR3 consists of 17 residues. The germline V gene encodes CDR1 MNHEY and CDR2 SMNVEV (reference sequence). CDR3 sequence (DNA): TGTGCCAGCAGTCTCCACCGAATAGCGCTAGCCAAAAACATTCAGTACTTC. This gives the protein CASSLHRIALAKNIQYF.

CDR3 protein: CSAPVRERLHEQFF. The CDR3 DNA follows: TGCAGCGCCCCTGTGCGGGAGAGGTTACATGAGCAGTTCTTC. The chain combines TRBV20-1 with TRBJ2-1; TRBD2 matches 7 bases. The CDR3 extends over 14 amino acids. Germline V gives CDR1 DFQATT, CDR2 SNEGSKA (reference sequence).

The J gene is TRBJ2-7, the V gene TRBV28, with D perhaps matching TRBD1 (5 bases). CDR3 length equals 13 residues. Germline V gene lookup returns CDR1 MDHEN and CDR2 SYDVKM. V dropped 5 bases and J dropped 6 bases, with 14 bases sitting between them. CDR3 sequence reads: CASSEVRASEQYF. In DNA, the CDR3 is TGTGCCAGCAGTGAGGTCAGGGCCTCCGAGCAGTACTTC.

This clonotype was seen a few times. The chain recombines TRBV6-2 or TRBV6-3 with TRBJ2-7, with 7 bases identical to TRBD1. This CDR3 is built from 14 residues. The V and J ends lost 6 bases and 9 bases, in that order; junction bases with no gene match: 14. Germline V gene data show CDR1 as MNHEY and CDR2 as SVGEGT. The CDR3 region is CASRPPPGQSGQYF. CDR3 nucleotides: TGTGCCAGCAGACCCCCTCCGGGACAGTCAGGGCAGTACTTC.

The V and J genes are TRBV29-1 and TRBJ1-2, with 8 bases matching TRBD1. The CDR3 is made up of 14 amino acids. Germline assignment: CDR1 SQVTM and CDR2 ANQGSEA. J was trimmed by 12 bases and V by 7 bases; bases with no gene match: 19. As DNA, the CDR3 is TGCAGCGCCTGGACAGGGAGTGTGTCGTTCGGCCACACCTTC. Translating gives CSAWTGSVSFGHTF.

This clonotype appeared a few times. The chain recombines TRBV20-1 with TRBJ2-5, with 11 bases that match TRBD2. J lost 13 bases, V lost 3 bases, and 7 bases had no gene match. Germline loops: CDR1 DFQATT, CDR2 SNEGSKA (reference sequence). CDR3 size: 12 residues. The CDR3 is CSASRVGLAAYF. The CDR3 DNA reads TGCAGTGCTAGCCGTGTGGGACTAGCGGCGTACTTC.

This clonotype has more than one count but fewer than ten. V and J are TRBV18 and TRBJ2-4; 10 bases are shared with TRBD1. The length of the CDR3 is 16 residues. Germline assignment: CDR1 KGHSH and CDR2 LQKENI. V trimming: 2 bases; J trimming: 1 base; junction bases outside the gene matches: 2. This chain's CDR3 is CASSPLGQGAKNIQYF. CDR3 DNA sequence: TGTGCCAGCTCACCATTGGGACAGGGGGCCAAAAACATTCAGTACTTC.

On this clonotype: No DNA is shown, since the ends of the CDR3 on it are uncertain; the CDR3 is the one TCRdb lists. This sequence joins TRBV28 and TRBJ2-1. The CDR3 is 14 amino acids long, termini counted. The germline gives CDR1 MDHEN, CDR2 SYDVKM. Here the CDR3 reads CASSSSDYYNEQFF.

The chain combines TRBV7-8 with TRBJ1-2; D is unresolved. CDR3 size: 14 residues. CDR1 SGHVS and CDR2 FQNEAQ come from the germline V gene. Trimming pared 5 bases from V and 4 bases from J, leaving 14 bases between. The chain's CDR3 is CASSPRPFSYGYTF. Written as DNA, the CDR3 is TGTGCCAGCAGCCCCAGACCCTTTAGCTATGGCTACACCTTC.